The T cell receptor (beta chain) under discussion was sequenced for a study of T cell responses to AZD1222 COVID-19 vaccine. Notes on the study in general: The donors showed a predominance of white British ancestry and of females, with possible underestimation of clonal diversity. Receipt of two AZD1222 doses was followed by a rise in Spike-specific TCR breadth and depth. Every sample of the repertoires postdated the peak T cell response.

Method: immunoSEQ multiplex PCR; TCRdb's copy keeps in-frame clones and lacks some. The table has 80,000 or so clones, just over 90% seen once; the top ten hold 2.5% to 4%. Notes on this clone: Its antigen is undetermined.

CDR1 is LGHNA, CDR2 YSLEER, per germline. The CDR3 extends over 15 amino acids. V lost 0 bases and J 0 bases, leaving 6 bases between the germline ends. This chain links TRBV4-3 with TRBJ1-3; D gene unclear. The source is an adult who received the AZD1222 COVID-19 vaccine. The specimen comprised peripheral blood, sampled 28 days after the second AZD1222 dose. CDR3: CASSQDSRSGNTIYF. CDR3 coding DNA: TGCGCCAGCAGCCAAGACTCCCGCTCTGGAAACACCATATATTTT.